Each of the 21 T cell receptor beta chains below was sequenced from the same sample in a study of resident and recirculating memory T cells in vitiligo. Sequenced by immunoSEQ multiplex PCR; TCRdb stores in-frame clones only, minus some. Altogether 40,000 to 45,000 clones are present, roughly 91% being singletons, with the ten largest covering 4.5%. Sequencing was carried out using blood. These receptors came from a male donor with vitiligo.

The V and J genes are TRBV15 and TRBJ2-3; 8 bases align to TRBD2. Per the germline V gene, CDR1 is LNHNV and CDR2 is YYDKDF (reference sequence). This CDR3 is built from 14 residues. Trimming removed 3 bases from V and 10 bases from J; junction bases left unmatched: 9. The CDR3 bases are TGTGCCACCAGCAGTGAACTAGCGGCTTCGGCGCAGTATTTT. Protein: CATSSELAASAQYF.

The V call is TRBV7-2, the J call TRBJ1-2; D gene unclear. Germline V gives CDR1 SGHTA, CDR2 FQGNSA. CDR3 size: 12 residues. Trimming cost V 4 bases and J 5 bases, with 8 bases left between them. The CDR3 coding sequence is TGTGCCAGCAGCTCGATGCTATATGGCTACACCTTC. It translates to CASSSMLYGYTF. The variable domain in full, with the rest retrieved from reference TRBV7-2 and TRBJ1-2, is GAGVSQSPSNKVTEKGKDVELRCDPISGHTALYWYRQSLGQGLEFLIYFQGNSAPDKSGLPSDRFSAERTGGSVSTLTIQRTQQEDSAVYLCASSSMLYGYTFGSGTRLTVV.

This chain links TRBV5-4 with TRBJ1-1, with 8 positions matching TRBD1. Germline V gene sequence: CDR1 SGHNT, CDR2 YYREEE (reference sequence). The ends lost 5 bases at V and 5 bases at J; junction bases unmatched: 11. This CDR3 has 15 residues. The CDR3 here is CASSSVSGGGTEAFF. The CDR3 nucleotides read TGTGCCAGCAGTTCAGTGTCAGGGGGCGGAACTGAAGCTTTCTTT.

This clone was detected once. The chain uses TRBV7-2 and TRBJ1-5, with a tentative D call TRBD1 (6 bases). Trimming cost V 5 bases and J 4 bases, with 15 bases left between them. The CDR3 extends over 15 amino acids. CDR1 and CDR2 (germline): SGHTA, FQGNSA. CDR3 in DNA: TGTGCCAGCAGCCCCGGAGGGGGGGGAAATCAGCCCCAGCATTTT. This encodes CASSPGGGGNQPQHF.

The V gene is TRBV7-9, the J gene TRBJ2-2, with 7 bases aligning to TRBD1. CDR1 and CDR2 from the germline V gene are SEHNR and FQNEAQ (reference sequence). The CDR3 runs 15 residues. V dropped 7 bases and J dropped 5; count of bases not matched to a gene: 10. Here the CDR3 reads CASIPGQFETGELFF. Written as DNA, the CDR3 is TGTGCCAGCATTCCGGGACAGTTCGAAACCGGGGAGCTGTTTTTT. Full variable domain (remainder filled in from reference TRBV7-9 and TRBJ2-2): DTGVSQNPRHKITKRGQNVTFRCDPISEHNRLYWYRQTLGQGPEFLTYFQNEAQLEKSRLLSDRFSAERPKGSFSTLEIQRTEQGDSAMYLCASIPGQFETGELFFGEGSRLTVL.

Written as DNA, the CDR3 is TGTGCCAGCAGCTTGGACAGCAGCACAGATACGCAGTATTTT. Its translation is CASSLDSSTDTQYF. The chain couples TRBV5-4 to TRBJ2-3; the D is unclear. Germline V gene lookup returns CDR1 SGHNT and CDR2 YYREEE (reference sequence). The CDR3 runs to 14 residues. The germline V and J ends were trimmed by 0 bases and 0 bases, with 5 bases remaining between them.

The chain couples TRBV9 to TRBJ2-1, with 7 bases identical to TRBD2. Germline V gene lookup returns CDR1 SGDLS and CDR2 YYNGEE. The CDR3 length is 16 residues. V trimming: 4 bases; J trimming: 4 bases; junction bases outside the gene matches: 11. The DNA for the CDR3 is TGTGCCAGCAGCACCGAGTCGCTGGGGGGGTACAATGAGCAGTTCTTC. Residues: CASSTESLGGYNEQFF.

This clone was picked up one time. The chain links TRBV10-1 to TRBJ2-1; 10 positions match TRBD2. The CDR3 has 14 residues. Trimming took 7 bases from V and 7 from J; bases not matched to a gene: 7. The germline CDR1 and CDR2 sequences are WNHNN and SYGVQD (reference sequence). The CDR3 here is CASIQRGGVNEQFF. In DNA form, the CDR3 reads TGCGCCAGCATCCAGCGGGGGGGCGTAAATGAGCAGTTCTTC.

With respect to this clone: A read error may produce the germline difference seen at one junction end. The chain is built from TRBV15 and TRBJ2-7; a possible D gene is TRBD1 (5 bases). Germline CDR1 and CDR2: LNHNV and YYDKDF (reference sequence). This CDR3 has 14 amino acids. The CDR3 DNA is TGTGCCACCAGCAGTGGTGCTAACAGGCTCAGCCTATCTTTC. Protein sequence: CATSSGANRLSLSF.

The chain joins TRBV9 to TRBJ2-3, with D possibly matching TRBD2 (6 bases). Trimming took off 3 bases at V and 0 bases at J, with 20 bases between the two ends. CDR1 SGDLS and CDR2 YYNGEE come from the germline V gene. The CDR3 length is 18 residues. This chain's CDR3 is CASSDRDFPVLSTDTQYF. In nucleotides, the CDR3 is TGTGCCAGCAGCGACCGGGACTTTCCCGTACTTAGCACAGATACGCAGTATTTT. The full variable domain, completed using reference TRBV9 and TRBJ2-3, is DSGVTQTPKHLITATGQRVTLRCSPRSGDLSVYWYQQSLDQGLQFLIQYYNGEERAKGNILERFSAQQFPDLHSELNLSSLELGDSALYFCASSDRDFPVLSTDTQYFGPGTRLTVL.

There are a few counts of this clone. The chain has TRBV5-6 and TRBJ1-2; 9 bases line up with TRBD1. Germline V gene lookup returns CDR1 SGHDT and CDR2 YYEEEE. CDR3 size: 12 residues. With V trimmed by 4 bases and J by 7 bases, 2 bases remained unmatched. The chain's CDR3 is CASSGDRAGYTF. The CDR3 nucleotides are TGTGCCAGCAGCGGGGACAGGGCTGGCTACACCTTC.

The chain has TRBV2 and TRBJ2-3; 13 bases align to TRBD2. The CDR3 has 19 residues. With V trimmed by 9 bases and J by 2 bases, 17 bases remained unmatched. Germline V gene sequence: CDR1 SNHLY, CDR2 FYNNEI. The CDR3 DNA reads TGTGCCAGTTCTCTTCGGACTAGCGGGGGAGAACGATACACAGATACGCAGTATTTT. This codes for CASSLRTSGGERYTDTQYF.

The rearrangement joins TRBV18 to TRBJ2-5; weak D call: TRBD1 (5 bases). Between the trimmed V and J ends, which lost 4 bases and 4 bases, there was a span of 10 bases. This CDR3 contains 13 residues. The V gene's germline CDR1 is KGHSH and CDR2 LQKENI. As DNA, the CDR3 is TGTGCCAGCTCACAGGGGTTAGTAGAGACCCAGTACTTC. This translates into CASSQGLVETQYF.

This clone occurred once. J is TRBJ2-7 and V is TRBV7-9; no reliable D call. Looked up from germline, CDR1 is SEHNR and CDR2 is FQNEAQ (reference sequence). This CDR3 contains 11 residues. Trimming left V 5 bases short and J 2 bases short, with 4 bases between. The CDR3 region has the DNA TGTGCCAGCAGCCCCACCTACGAGCAGTACTTC. Encoded protein: CASSPTYEQYF.

The rearrangement links TRBV18 to TRBJ1-6; D gene uncertain. Germline CDR1 reads KGHSH; CDR2 reads LQKENI. Trimming removed 3 bases from V and 10 bases from J, with 13 bases in between. The CDR3 contains 14 residues. CDR3 bases: TGTGCCAGCTCACCCGGCCTTTCGGAGTCACCCCTCCACTTT. Its translation: CASSPGLSESPLHF.

CDR3 bases: TGTGCCAGCAGTGCACAGGGGGCGGGTAATGAAAAACTGTTTTTT. This encodes CASSAQGAGNEKLFF. The chain couples TRBV6-1 to TRBJ1-4, with 9 bases matching TRBD1. CDR1 is MNHNS, CDR2 SASEGT, per germline. J gave up 4 bases and V 4 bases, and 4 bases lay outside the gene matches. The CDR3 consists of 15 residues.

V gene TRBV10-3 combines with J gene TRBJ1-1; TRBD1 might be the D (6 bases). V lost 5 bases to trimming and J lost 4 bases, with 26 bases between them. Germline V CDR1 and CDR2: ENHRY, SYGVKD. CDR3 length equals 18 residues. CDR3 region: CAISQATGLPGHGTEAFF. In DNA form, the CDR3 reads TGTGCCATCAGTCAGGCGACAGGTCTTCCCGGGCACGGCACTGAAGCTTTCTTT.

This chain connects TRBV5-4 to TRBJ2-7, with D tentatively TRBD1 (8 bases). The CDR3 contains 15 residues. Germline V gene sequence: CDR1 SGHNT, CDR2 YYREEE (reference sequence). The V and J ends lost 2 bases and 3 bases respectively, with 15 bases between them. CDR3 in DNA: TGTGCCAGCAGCTTCTTAACAGGGGGGGTCTACGAGCAGTACTTC. It translates to CASSFLTGGVYEQYF.

The chain uses TRBV7-3 and TRBJ2-3; possible D gene TRBD1, 6 bases. The length of the CDR3 is 13 residues. From germline, CDR1 is SGHTA and CDR2 FQGTGA. Trimming shortened V by 6 bases and J by 2 bases, and 9 bases separated the two germline ends. CDR3 sequence (DNA): TGTGCCAGCAGGGACAGCTCCACAGATACGCAGTATTTT. Protein sequence: CASRDSSTDTQYF.

The rearrangement links TRBV7-2 to TRBJ2-5; D unresolved. The germline CDR1 and CDR2 sequences are SGHTA and FQGNSA. V gave up 5 bases and J gave up 5 bases, with 9 bases separating them. The CDR3 runs 12 residues. CDR3 region: CASSHRVETQYF. DNA of the CDR3: TGTGCCAGCAGCCATCGGGTGGAGACCCAGTACTTC.

This chain uses TRBV4-1 with TRBJ2-3; D is uncertain. This CDR3 has 13 amino acids. Trimming stripped 0 bases from V and 12 bases from J, with 13 bases between. Germline V gives CDR1 MGHRA, CDR2 YSYEKL. The CDR3 spells CASSQESPLSQYF. The CDR3 DNA follows: TGCGCCAGCAGCCAAGAAAGTCCCCTATCCCAGTATTTT.